This is a list of T cell receptor beta chains from one sample in a study of neurological immune-mediated disorders. MiXCR was run by TCRdb on the 5' RACE reads, yielding one entry per CDR3 protein. The table has 18,000 or so distinct CDR3 sequences, about 15% seen once; the top ten hold 6.5% to 9%. Sequenced input: CD4+ T cells from blood. The receptors were sampled from a woman aged 55-69 years with HTLV-1-associated myelopathy (HAM/TSP). The CDR3 runs from the conserved cysteine through the conserved F or W. The order of the fields is V gene, clone size, J gene, CDR3 protein. Clone size is shown for a subset of rows, as once, few, many or a class of expanded clone.

>TRBV10-3|many|TRBJ1-2
CAISEAGTGGLGYTF
>TRBV5-1|many|TRBJ2-3
CASSLSGQGLTDTQYF
>TRBV11-2|many|TRBJ1-1
CASSLDRWEQGNTEAFF
>TRBV6-1|many|TRBJ2-7
CASSERDRGLYEQYF
>TRBV5-1|NA|TRBJ2-7
CASSSTGTLYEQYF
>TRBV18|many|TRBJ1-5
CASSPNQGGQPQHF
>TRBV18|many|TRBJ2-3
CASSPISGGGDTQYF
>TRBV4-1|NA|TRBJ2-4
CASSQGTSGANIQYF
>TRBV7-9|many|TRBJ2-7
CASRLFDYEQYF
>TRBV5-1|many|TRBJ2-5
CASSFPESTGETQYF
>TRBV5-1|many|TRBJ2-2
CASKEGRLNTGELFF
>TRBV27|many|TRBJ2-7
CASSSINGGGEQYF
>TRBV20-1|medium-sized|TRBJ2-2
CSARFNTGELFF
>TRBV29-1|many|TRBJ2-1
CSGTRFIGTGPNDRQFF
>TRBV6-6|many|TRBJ1-1
CASSYTGENTEAFF
>TRBV7-8|many|TRBJ2-5
CASSPDFLGRQETQYF
>TRBV7-9|many|TRBJ2-3
CASSPSGGATDTQYF
>TRBV9|many|TRBJ2-2
CASSVDSVGRFGGELFF
>TRBV12-3/TRBV12-4|many|TRBJ1-4
CASSSGGKLFF
>TRBV7-2|many|TRBJ1-5
CASSLRQGGQPQHF
>TRBV20-1|once|TRBJ2-1
CSAHIRRGDNEQFF
>TRBV10-3|many|TRBJ1-2
CAINSEVNYGYTF
>TRBV30|many|TRBJ1-2
CAWSVSTALNGYTF
>TRBV12-5|many|TRBJ1-5
CASGLVLGQGAGQPQHF
>TRBV21-1|many|TRBJ2-7
CASSAPPPSVTSYEQYF
>TRBV20-1|many|TRBJ1-1
CSAPRGGDTEAFF
>TRBV6-1|many|TRBJ2-7
CASSEASGGGYYEQYF
>TRBV10-3|many|TRBJ2-4
CAISGGENIQYF
>TRBV20-1|NA|TRBJ2-3
CSALTLAENTQYF
>TRBV5-1|medium-sized|TRBJ2-3
CASSSLREGMNTQYF
>TRBV11-2|NA|TRBJ2-1
CASSLGPGSYNEQFF
>TRBV20-1|many|TRBJ2-2
CSAQKRTGVATGELFF
>TRBV7-2|many|TRBJ1-2
CASSLTPGLSYGYTF